This T cell receptor beta chain came from a study of cytomegalovirus exposure and HLA in healthy donors. In the PCR, 60 Vbeta and 13 Jbeta primers were used. The assay was immunoSEQ multiplex PCR, and TCRdb's table has in-frame clones only and misses some. The sample records 180,000 or so clones, less than 90% being singletons. Regarding this clone: Its matching antigen is unknown.

Germline V gene lookup returns CDR1 MGHRA and CDR2 YSYEKL. Trimming removed 3 bases from V and 4 bases from J; junction bases left unmatched: 5. The CDR3 covers 14 residues. Whole-study results and caveats: Later analysis reportedly placed an Asian-associated ancestry cluster below the roughly 690-donor mean in N-insertions. Per a later analysis, HLA-associated TCR beta chains showed more clonal expansion than other, equally common TCR beta chains.

This sequence originates from a girl aged 10-17 years in good health and CMV-seropositive. The J gene is TRBJ2-7, the V gene TRBV4-1, with 8 bases aligning to TRBD1. The sequenced material came from PBMCs. CDR3 region: CASSHPGQGYEQYF. CDR3 DNA: TGCGCCAGCAGCCATCCCGGACAGGGTTACGAGCAGTACTTC.